The clone carrying this T cell receptor (beta chain) appeared many times. The antigen is undetermined. The sample is drawn from a study of T cells in Graves' hyperthyroidism and ophthalmopathy. Study-wide findings and caveats: Blood also showed most of the thyroid clonotypes that were expanded above 0.001.

The study included ophthalmopathy patients with Clinical Activity Score at least 3, NOSPECS grade at least 4 and duration under 3 months. PBMCs were obtained from under 13 ml fresh peripheral blood. RNA transcripts were the template for amplifying TCR beta CDR3 regions. The HTBI primer set drove a first-round RT-PCR of the TCR CDR3. TCRdb passed the multiplex PCR reads through MiXCR, listing each CDR3 protein once. The sample records 660,000 or so distinct CDR3 sequences, less than 25% being singletons. This sequence originates from a man aged 25 to 45 with Graves' ophthalmopathy. The sample consisted of blood.

In DNA, the CDR3 is TGTGCCAGCAGTGGCGAATACCAAGAGACCCAGTACTTC. Protein: CASSGEYQETQYF. The chain carries TRBV2 and TRBJ2-5; D unresolved. The CDR3 contains 13 residues. V was clipped by 4 bases and J by 0 bases, with 6 bases between them. Per the germline V gene, CDR1 is SNHLY and CDR2 is FYNNEI.